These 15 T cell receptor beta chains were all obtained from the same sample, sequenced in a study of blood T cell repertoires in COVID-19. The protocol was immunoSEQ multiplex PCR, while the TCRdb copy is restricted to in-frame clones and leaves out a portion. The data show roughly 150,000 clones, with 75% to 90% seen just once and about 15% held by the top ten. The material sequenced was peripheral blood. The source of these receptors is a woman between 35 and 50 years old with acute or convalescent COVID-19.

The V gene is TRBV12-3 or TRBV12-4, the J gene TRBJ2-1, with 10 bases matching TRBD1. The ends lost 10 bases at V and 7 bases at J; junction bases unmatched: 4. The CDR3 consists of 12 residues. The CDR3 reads CATRQGANEQFF. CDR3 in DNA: TGTGCCACAAGACAGGGGGCGAATGAGCAGTTCTTC.

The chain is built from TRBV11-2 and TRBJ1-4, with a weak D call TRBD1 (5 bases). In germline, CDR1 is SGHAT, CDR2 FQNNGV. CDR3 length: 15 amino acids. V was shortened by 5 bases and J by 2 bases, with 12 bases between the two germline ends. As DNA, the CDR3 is TGTGCCAGCAGCCCGAAGGGGTTCACTAATGAAAAACTGTTTTTT. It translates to CASSPKGFTNEKLFF.

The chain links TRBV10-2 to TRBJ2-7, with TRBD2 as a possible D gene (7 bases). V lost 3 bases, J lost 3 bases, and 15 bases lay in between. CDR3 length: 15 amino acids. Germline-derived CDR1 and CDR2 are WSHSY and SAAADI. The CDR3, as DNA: TGCGCCAGCAGTGAAGGAGCGCGGGGGCTCTACGAGCAGTACTTC. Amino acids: CASSEGARGLYEQYF.

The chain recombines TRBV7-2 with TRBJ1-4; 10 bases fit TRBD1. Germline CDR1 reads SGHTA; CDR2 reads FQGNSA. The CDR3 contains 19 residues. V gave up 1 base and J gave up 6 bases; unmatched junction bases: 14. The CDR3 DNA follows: TGTGCCAGCAGCTTAGTCACAGGGACAGGGGCCCCCTTAGATGAAAAACTGTTTTTT. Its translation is CASSLVTGTGAPLDEKLFF.

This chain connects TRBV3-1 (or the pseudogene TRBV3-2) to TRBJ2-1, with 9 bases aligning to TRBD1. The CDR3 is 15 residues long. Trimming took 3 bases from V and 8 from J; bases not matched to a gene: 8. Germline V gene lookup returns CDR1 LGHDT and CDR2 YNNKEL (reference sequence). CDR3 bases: TGTGCCAGCAGCCAGCGCGGGACAGGGTTGGATGAGCAGTTCTTC. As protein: CASSQRGTGLDEQFF.

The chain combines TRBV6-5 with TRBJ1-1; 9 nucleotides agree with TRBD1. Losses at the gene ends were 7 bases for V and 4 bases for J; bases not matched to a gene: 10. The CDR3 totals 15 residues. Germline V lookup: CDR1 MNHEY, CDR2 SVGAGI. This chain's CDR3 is CASNLLTGGATEAFF. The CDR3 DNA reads TGTGCCAGCAACCTACTGACAGGGGGAGCCACTGAAGCTTTCTTT.

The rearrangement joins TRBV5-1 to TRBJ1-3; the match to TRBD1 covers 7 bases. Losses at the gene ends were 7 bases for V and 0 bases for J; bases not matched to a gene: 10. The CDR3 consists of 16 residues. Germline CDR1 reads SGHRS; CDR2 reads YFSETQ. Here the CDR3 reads CASSGQDGTSGNTIYF. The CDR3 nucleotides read TGCGCCAGCTCCGGACAGGACGGAACCTCTGGAAACACCATATATTTT.

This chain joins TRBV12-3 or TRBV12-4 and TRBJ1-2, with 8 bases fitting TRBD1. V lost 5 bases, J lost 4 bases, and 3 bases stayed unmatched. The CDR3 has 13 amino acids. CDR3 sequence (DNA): TGTGCCAGCAGTCCTGGACAGGGCTATGGCTACACCTTC. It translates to CASSPGQGYGYTF.

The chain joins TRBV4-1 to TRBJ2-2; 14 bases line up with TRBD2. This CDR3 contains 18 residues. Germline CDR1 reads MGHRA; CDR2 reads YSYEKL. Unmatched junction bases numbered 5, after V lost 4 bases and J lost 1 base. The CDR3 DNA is TGCGCCAGCAGCCCAGGACTAGCGGGGGGCCTGAACACCGGGGAGCTGTTTTTT. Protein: CASSPGLAGGLNTGELFF.

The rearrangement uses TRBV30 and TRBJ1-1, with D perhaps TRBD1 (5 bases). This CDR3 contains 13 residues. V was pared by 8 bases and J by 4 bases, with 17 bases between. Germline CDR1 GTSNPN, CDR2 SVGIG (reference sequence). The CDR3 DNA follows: TGTGCCGGGCTGGGCCAGGGCGGCACTGAAGCTTTCTTT. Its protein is CAGLGQGGTEAFF. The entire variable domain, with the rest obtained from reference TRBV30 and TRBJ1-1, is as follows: SQTIHQWPATLVQPVGSPLSLECTVEGTSNPNLYWYRQAAGRGLQLLFYSVGIGQISSEVPQNLSASRPQDRQFILSSKKLLLSDSGFYLCAGLGQGGTEAFFGQGTRLTVV.

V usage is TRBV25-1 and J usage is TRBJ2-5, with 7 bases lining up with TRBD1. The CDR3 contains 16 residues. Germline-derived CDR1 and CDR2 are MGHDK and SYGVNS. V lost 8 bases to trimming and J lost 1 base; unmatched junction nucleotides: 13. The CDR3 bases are TGTGCCAGCGCCTTTATAGGGACAGTTTTCCAAGAGACCCAGTACTTC. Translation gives CASAFIGTVFQETQYF. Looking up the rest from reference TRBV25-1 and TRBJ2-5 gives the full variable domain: EADIYQTPRYLVIGTGKKITLECSQTMGHDKMYWYQQDPGMELHLIHYSYGVNSTEKGDLSSESTVSRIRTEHFPLTLESARPSHTSQYLCASAFIGTVFQETQYFGPGTRLLVL.

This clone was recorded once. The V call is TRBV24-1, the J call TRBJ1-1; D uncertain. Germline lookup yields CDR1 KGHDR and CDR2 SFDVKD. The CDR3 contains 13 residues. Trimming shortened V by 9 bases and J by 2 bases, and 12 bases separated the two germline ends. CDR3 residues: CATQRKHNTEAFF. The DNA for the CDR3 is TGTGCCACCCAAAGAAAACACAACACTGAAGCTTTCTTT.

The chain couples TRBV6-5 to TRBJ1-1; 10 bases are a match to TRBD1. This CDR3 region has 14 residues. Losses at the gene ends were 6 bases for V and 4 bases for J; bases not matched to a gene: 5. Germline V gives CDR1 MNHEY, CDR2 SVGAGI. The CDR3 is CASRTGGGGTEAFF. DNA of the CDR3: TGTGCCAGCAGGACAGGGGGCGGGGGCACTGAAGCTTTCTTT.

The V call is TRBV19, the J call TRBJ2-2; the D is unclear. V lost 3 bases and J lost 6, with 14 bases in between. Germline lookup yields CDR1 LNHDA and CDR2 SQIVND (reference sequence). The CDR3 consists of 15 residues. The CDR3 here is CASSMRAGLSGELFF. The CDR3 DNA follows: TGTGCCAGTAGTATGCGAGCAGGCCTGTCCGGGGAGCTGTTTTTT.

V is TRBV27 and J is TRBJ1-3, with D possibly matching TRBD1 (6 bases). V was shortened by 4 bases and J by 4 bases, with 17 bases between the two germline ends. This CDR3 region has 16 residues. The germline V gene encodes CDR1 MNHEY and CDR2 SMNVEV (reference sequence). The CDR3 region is CASSSSRGAGGNTIYF. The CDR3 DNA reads TGTGCCAGCAGTTCCTCGCGGGGGGCAGGAGGAAACACCATATATTTT.